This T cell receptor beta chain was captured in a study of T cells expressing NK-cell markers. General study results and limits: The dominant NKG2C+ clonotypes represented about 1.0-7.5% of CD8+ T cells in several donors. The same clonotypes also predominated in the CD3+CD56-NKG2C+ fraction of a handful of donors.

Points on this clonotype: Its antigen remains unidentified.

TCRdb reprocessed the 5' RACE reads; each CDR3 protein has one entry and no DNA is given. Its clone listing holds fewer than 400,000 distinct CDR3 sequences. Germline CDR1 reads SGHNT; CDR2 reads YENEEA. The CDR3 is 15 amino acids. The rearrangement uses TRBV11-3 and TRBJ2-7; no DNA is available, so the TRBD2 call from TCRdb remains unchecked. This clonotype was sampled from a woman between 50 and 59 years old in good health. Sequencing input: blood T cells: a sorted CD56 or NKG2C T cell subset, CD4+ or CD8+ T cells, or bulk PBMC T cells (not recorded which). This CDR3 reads CASSGQAGGRYEQYF.